This T cell receptor (beta chain) was recovered during a study of T cell responses to AZD1222 COVID-19 vaccine. This table comes from immunoSEQ multiplex PCR, and its TCRdb copy is limited to in-frame clones, with some not included. The sample has roughly 150,000 clones, around 88% seen once. On this clone: Its specificity is unknown.

Study outcomes and limitations: Variant regions that are unmutated are reportedly the target of nearly half of spike-specific TCRs. Vaccine-associated CD4 TCRs spanned spike, dominant at 160-218 and 743-854. Spike-specific TCR breadth and depth went up after people got two AZD1222 doses. Clonal diversity was possibly underestimated, and the donors were mostly white British, with more females.

This clonotype was sampled from an adult in good health. Source: peripheral blood, taken on day 0 of MenACWY control vaccination.

CDR3 protein: CASSLGRSLPTGYTF. DNA of the CDR3: TGTGCCAGCAGCTTGGGCAGGTCGCTCCCGACCGGCTACACCTTC. This chain joins TRBV11-2 and TRBJ1-2; no clear D gene. CDR1 is SGHAT and CDR2 is FQNNGV in the germline V gene. The CDR3 contains 15 residues. Trimming cost V 3 bases and J 8 bases, with 19 bases left between them.